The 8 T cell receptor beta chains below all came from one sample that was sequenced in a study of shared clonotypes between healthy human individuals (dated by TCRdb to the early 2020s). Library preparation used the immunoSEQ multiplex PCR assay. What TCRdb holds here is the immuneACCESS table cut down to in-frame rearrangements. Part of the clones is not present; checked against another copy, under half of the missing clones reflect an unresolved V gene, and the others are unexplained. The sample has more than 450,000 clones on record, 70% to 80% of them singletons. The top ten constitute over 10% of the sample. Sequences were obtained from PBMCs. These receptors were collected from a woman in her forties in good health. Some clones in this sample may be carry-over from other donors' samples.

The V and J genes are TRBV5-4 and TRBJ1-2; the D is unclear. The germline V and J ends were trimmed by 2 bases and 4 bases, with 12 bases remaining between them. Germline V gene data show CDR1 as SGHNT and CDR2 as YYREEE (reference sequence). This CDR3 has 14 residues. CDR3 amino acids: CASSFGGMGYGYTF. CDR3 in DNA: TGTGCCAGCAGCTTCGGAGGCATGGGCTATGGCTACACCTTC.

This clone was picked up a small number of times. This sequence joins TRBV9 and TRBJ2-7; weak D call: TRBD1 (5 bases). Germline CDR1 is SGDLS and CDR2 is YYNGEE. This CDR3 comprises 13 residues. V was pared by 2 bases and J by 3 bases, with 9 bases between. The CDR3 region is CASSVNGHYEQYF. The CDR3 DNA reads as TGTGCCAGCAGCGTCAACGGACACTACGAGCAGTACTTC. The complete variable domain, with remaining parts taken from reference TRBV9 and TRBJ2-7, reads DSGVTQTPKHLITATGQRVTLRCSPRSGDLSVYWYQQSLDQGLQFLIQYYNGEERAKGNILERFSAQQFPDLHSELNLSSLELGDSALYFCASSVNGHYEQYFGPGTRLTVT.

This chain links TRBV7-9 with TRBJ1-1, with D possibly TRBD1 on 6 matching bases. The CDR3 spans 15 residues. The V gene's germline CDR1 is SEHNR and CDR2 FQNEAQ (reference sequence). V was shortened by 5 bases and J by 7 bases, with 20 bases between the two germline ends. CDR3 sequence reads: CASSPLKGVAIEAFF. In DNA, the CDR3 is TGTGCCAGCAGCCCGTTGAAGGGGGTCGCGATTGAAGCTTTCTTT.

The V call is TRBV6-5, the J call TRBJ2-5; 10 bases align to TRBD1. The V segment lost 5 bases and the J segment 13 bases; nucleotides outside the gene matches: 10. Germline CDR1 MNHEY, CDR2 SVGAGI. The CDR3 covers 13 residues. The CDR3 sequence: CASSPRDRGGGYF. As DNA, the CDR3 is TGTGCCAGCAGTCCCCGGGACAGGGGAGGCGGGTACTTC.

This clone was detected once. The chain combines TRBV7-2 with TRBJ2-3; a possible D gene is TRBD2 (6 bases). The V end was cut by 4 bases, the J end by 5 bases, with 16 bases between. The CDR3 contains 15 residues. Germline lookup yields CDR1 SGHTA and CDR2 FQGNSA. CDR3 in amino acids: CASSSGGTIRDTQYF. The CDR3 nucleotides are TGTGCCAGCAGCTCCGGAGGGACCATTAGAGATACGCAGTATTTT.

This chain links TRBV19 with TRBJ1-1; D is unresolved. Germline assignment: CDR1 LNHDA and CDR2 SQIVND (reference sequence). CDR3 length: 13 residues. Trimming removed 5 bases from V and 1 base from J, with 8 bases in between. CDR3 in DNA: TGTGCCAGTAGTCCTACACAGAACACTGAAGCTTTCTTT. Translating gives CASSPTQNTEAFF.

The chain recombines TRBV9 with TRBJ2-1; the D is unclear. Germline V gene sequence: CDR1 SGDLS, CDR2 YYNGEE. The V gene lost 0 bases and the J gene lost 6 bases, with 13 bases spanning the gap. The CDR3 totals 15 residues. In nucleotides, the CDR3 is TGTGCCAGCAGCGTAGAACCCTGGGCGGTCAATGAGCAGTTCTTC. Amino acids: CASSVEPWAVNEQFF.

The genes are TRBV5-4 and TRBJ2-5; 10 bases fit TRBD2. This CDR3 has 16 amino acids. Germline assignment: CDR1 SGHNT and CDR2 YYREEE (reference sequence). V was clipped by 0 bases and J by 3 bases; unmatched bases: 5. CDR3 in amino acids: CASSLGITSGEETQYF. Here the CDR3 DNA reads TGTGCCAGCAGCTTGGGGATCACTAGCGGGGAAGAGACCCAGTACTTC.